This TCR beta chain was sequenced for a study of T cells in Graves' hyperthyroidism and ophthalmopathy. Ophthalmopathy cases met thresholds of Clinical Activity Score at least 3, NOSPECS grade at least 4 and duration under 3 months. Out of 8.5 to 10 ml of fresh peripheral blood came the PBMCs. About this clonotype itself: Its antigen is not identified.

Amplified TCR beta CDR3 regions came from RNA transcripts. Primed by the HTBI set, a first-round RT-PCR was run on the TCR CDR3. MiXCR, applied by TCRdb to the multiplex PCR reads, yields one record per CDR3 protein. The profile covers 240,000 or so distinct CDR3 sequences, with roughly 17% appearing a single time and 28% taken by the ten largest. V lost 4 bases to trimming and J lost 7 bases; unmatched junction nucleotides: 6. Germline assignment: CDR1 SNHLY and CDR2 FYNNEI. This CDR3 contains 14 residues. Study results and caveats: Among thyroid clonotypes expanded above 0.001, most also appeared in blood.

Sequenced material: blood. The sequence derives from a woman aged 18 to 35 with Graves' ophthalmopathy. The chain uses TRBV2 and TRBJ2-1; 8 nucleotides line up with TRBD2. The CDR3 sequence: CASSGRSGDNEQFF. The CDR3, as DNA: TGTGCCAGCAGTGGGCGTAGCGGGGATAATGAGCAGTTCTTC.